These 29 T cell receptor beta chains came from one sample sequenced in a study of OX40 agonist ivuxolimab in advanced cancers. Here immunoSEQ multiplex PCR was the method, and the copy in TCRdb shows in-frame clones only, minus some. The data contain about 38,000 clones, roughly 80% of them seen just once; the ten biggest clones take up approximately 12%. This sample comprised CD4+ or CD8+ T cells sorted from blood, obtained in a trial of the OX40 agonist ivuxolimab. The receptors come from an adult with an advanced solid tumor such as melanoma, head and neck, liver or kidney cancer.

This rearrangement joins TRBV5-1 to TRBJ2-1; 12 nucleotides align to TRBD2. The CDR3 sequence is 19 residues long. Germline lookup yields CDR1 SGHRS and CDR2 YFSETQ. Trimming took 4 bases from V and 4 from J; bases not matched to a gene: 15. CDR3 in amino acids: CASSPLRGLAGRKYNEQFF. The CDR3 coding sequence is TGCGCCAGCAGCCCACTGAGAGGACTAGCGGGAAGGAAATACAATGAGCAGTTCTTC.

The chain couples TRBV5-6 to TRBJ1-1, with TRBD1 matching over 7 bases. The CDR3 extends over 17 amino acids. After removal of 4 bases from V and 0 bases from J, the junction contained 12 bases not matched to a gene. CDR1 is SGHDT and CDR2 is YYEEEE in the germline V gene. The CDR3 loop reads CASSPGGRGMMNTEAFF. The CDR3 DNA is TGTGCCAGCAGCCCGGGGGGCAGGGGGATGATGAACACTGAAGCTTTCTTT.

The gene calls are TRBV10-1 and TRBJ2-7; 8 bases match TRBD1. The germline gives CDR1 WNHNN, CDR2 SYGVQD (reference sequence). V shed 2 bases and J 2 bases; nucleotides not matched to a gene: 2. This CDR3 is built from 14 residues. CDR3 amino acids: CASSERTGTYEQYF. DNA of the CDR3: TGCGCCAGCAGTGAGCGGACAGGGACCTACGAGCAGTACTTC.

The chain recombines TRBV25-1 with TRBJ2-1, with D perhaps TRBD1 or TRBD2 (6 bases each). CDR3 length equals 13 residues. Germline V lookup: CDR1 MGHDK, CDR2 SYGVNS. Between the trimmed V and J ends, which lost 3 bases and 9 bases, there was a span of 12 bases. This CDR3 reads CASSDTGAAEQFF. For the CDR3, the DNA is TGTGCCAGCAGTGACACGGGGGCAGCTGAGCAGTTCTTC.

The CDR3 is CASSEGDRGYPTGELFF. The CDR3, as DNA: TGCGCCAGCAGTGAGGGGGACAGGGGCTACCCCACCGGGGAGCTGTTTTTT. This chain uses TRBV10-1 with TRBJ2-2, with 10 nucleotides matching TRBD1. The V gene's germline CDR1 is WNHNN and CDR2 SYGVQD (reference sequence). The CDR3 consists of 17 residues. V lost 2 bases and J lost 4; bases outside the gene matches: 7.

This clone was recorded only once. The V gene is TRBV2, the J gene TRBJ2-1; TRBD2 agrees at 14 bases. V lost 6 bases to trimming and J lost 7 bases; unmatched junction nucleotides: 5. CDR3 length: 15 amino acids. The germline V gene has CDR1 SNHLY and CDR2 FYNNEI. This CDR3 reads CASRETSGRANEQFF. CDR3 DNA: TGTGCCAGCAGGGAGACTAGCGGGAGGGCAAATGAGCAGTTCTTC. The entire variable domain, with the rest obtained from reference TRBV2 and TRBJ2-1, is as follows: EPEVTQTPSHQVTQMGQEVILRCVPISNHLYFYWYRQILGQKVEFLVSFYNNEISEKSEIFDDQFSVERPDGSNFTLKIRSTKLEDSAMYFCASRETSGRANEQFFGPGTRLTVL.

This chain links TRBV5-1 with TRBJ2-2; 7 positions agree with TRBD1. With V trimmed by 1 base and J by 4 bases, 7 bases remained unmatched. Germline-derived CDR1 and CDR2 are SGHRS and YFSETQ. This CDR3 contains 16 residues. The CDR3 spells CASSLLGTEITGELFF. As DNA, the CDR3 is TGCGCCAGCAGCTTGTTGGGGACAGAAATCACCGGGGAGCTGTTTTTT.

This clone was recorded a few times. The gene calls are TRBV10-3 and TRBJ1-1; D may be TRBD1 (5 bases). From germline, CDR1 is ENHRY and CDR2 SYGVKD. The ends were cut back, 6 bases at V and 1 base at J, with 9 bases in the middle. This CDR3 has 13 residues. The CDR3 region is CAIRKQENTEAFF. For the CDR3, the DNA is TGTGCCATCAGGAAACAGGAGAACACTGAAGCTTTCTTT.

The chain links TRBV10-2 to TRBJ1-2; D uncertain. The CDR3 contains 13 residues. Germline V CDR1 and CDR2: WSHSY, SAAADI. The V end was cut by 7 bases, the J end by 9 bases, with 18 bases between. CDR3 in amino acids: CASILNTGGSYTF. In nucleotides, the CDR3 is TGCGCCAGCATTCTCAACACGGGTGGAAGCTACACCTTC.

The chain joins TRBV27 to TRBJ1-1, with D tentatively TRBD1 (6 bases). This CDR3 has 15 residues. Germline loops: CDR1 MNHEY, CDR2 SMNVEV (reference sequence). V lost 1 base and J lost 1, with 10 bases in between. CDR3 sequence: CASSLFSGANTEAFF. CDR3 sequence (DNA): TGTGCCAGCAGTTTATTTTCGGGGGCGAACACTGAAGCTTTCTTT.

DNA of the CDR3: TGTGCCACTCAGCTGGGGGGGTACGAGCAGTACTTC. Protein sequence: CATQLGGYEQYF. J is TRBJ2-5 and V is TRBV11-2; 7 nucleotides agree with TRBD2. The DNA end is more similar to TRBJ2-7, so the J call may be wrong. The CDR3 consists of 12 residues. CDR1 and CDR2 (germline): SGHAT, FQNNGV.

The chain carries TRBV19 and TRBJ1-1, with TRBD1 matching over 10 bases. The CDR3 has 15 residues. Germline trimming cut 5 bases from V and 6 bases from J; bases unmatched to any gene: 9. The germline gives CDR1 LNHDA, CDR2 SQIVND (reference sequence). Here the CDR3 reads CASSPPGQGRAEAFF. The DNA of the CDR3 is TGTGCCAGTAGTCCACCGGGACAGGGGCGCGCTGAAGCTTTCTTT. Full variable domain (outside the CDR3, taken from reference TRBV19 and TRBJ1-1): DGGITQSPKYLFRKEGQNVTLSCEQNLNHDAMYWYRQDPGQGLRLIYYSQIVNDFQKGDIAEGYSVSREKKESFPLTVTSAQKNPTAFYLCASSPPGQGRAEAFFGQGTRLTVV.

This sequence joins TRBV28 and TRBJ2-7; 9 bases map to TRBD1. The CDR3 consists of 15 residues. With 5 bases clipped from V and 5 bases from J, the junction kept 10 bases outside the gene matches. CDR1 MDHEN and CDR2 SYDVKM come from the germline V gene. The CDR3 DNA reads TGTGCCAGCAGTGTCCGGGACAGGGTTATGCACGAGCAGTACTTC. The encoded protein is CASSVRDRVMHEQYF. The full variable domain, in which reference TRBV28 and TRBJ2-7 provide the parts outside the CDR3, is DVKVTQSSRYLVKRTGEKVFLECVQDMDHENMFWYRQDPGLGLRLIYFSYDVKMKEKGDIPEGYSVSREKKERFSLILESASTNQTSMYLCASSVRDRVMHEQYFGPGTRLTVT.

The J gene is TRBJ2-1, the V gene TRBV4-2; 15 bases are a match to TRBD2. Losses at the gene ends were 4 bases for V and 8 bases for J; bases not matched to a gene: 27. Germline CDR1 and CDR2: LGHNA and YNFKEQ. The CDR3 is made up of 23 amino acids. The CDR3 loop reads CASSRNPGGRGWTSGRALDEQFF. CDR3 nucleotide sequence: TGTGCCAGCAGCCGCAACCCAGGAGGCAGGGGTTGGACTAGCGGGAGGGCCCTCGATGAGCAGTTCTTC.

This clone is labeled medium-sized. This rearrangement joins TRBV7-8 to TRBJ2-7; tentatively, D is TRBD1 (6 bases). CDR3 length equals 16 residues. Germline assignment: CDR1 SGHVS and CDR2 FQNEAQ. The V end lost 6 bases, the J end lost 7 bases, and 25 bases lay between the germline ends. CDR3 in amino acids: CASSLPQGGGFGEQYF. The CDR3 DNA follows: TGTGCCAGCAGTCTACCACAGGGTGGGGGATTTGGAGAGCAGTACTTC.

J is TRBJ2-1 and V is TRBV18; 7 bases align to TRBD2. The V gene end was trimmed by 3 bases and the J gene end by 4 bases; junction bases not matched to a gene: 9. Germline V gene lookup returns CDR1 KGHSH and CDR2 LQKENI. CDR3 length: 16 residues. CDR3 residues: CASSPVWAGVYNEQFF. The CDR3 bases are TGTGCCAGCTCACCGGTCTGGGCGGGAGTGTACAATGAGCAGTTCTTC.

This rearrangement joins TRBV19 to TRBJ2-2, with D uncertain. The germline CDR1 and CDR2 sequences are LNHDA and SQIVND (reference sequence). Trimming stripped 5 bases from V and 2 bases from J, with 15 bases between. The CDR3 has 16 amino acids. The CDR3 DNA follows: TGTGCCAGTAGTCTCCGGGCAGGCACTAACACCGGGGAGCTGTTTTTT. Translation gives CASSLRAGTNTGELFF.

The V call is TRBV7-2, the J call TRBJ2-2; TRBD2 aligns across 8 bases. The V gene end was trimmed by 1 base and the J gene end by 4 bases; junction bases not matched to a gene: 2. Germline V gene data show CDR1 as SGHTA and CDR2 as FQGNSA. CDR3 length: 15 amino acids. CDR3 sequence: CASSLGLAGTGELFF. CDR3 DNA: TGTGCCAGCAGCTTAGGGCTAGCGGGCACCGGGGAGCTGTTTTTT.

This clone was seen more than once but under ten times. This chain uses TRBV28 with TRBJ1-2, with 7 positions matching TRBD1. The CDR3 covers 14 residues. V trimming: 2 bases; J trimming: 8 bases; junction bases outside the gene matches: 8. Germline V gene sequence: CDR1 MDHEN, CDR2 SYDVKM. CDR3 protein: CASSLHDRDWGYTF. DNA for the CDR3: TGTGCCAGCAGTTTACACGACAGGGATTGGGGCTACACCTTC.

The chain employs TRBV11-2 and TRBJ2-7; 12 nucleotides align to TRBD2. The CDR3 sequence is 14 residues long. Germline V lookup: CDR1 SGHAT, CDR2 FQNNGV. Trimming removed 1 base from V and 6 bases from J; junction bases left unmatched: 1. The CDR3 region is CASSLGLAGAEQYF. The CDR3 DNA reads TGTGCCAGCAGCTTAGGACTAGCGGGAGCCGAGCAGTACTTC.

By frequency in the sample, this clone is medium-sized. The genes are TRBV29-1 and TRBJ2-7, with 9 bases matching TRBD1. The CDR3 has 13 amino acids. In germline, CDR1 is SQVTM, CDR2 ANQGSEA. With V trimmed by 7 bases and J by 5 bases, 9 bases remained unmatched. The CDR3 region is CSAQRGTGNEQYF. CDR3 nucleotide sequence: TGCAGCGCACAACGAGGGACAGGGAACGAGCAGTACTTC.

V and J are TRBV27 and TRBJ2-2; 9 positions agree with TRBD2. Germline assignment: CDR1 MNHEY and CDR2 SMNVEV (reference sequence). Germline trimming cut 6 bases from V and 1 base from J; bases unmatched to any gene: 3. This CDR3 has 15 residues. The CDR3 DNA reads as TGTGCCAGCAGACAAGCGGGAGGGAACACCGGGGAGCTGTTTTTT. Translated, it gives CASRQAGGNTGELFF.

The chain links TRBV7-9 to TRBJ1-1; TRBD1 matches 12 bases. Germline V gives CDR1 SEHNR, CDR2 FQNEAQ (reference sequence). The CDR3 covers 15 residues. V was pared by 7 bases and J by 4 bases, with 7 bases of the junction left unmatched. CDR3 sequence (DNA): TGTGCCAGCACCCCGGGGACAGGGGGCATCACTGAAGCTTTCTTT. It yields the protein CASTPGTGGITEAFF.

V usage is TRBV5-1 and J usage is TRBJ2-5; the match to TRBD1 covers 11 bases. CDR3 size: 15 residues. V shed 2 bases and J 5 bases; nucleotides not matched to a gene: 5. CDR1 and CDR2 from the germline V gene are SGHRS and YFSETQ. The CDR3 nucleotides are TGCGCCAGCAGCTTCCGGACAGGGGGCGCGGAGACCCAGTACTTC. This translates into CASSFRTGGAETQYF. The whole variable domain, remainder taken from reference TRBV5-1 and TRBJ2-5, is KAGVTQTPRYLIKTRGQQVTLSCSPISGHRSVSWYQQTPGQGLQFLFEYFSETQRNKGNFPGRFSGRQFSNSRSEMNVSTLELGDSALYLCASSFRTGGAETQYFGPGTRLLVL.

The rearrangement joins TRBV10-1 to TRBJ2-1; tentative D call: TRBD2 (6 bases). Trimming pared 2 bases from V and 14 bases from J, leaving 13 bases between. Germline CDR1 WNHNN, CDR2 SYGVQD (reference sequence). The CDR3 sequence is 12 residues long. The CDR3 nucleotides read TGCGCCAGCAGTGAGCCGATGGGGGAGGAGTTCTTC. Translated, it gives CASSEPMGEEFF.

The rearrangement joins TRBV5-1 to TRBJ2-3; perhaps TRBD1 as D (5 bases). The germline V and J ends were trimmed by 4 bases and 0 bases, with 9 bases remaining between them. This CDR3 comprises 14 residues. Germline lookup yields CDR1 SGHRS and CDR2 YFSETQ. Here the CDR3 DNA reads TGCGCCAGCAGCCCCGGACAAAGCACAGATACGCAGTATTTT. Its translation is CASSPGQSTDTQYF. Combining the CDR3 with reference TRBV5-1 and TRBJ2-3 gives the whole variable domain KAGVTQTPRYLIKTRGQQVTLSCSPISGHRSVSWYQQTPGQGLQFLFEYFSETQRNKGNFPGRFSGRQFSNSRSEMNVSTLELGDSALYLCASSPGQSTDTQYFGPGTRLTVL.

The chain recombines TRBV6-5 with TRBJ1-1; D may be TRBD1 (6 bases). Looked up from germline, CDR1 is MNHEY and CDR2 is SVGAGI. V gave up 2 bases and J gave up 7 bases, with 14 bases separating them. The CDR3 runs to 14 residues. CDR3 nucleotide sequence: TGTGCCAGCAGTTACAGGGGTGGGGACATTGAAGCTTTCTTT. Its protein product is CASSYRGGDIEAFF.

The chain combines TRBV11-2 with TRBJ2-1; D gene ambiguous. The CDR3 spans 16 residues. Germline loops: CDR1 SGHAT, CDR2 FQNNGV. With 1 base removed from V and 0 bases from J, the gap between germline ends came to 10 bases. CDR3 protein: CASSLARPSSYNEQFF. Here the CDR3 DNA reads TGTGCCAGCAGCTTAGCTCGACCAAGCTCCTACAATGAGCAGTTCTTC. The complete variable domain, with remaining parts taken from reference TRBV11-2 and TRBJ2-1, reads EAGVAQSPRYKIIEKRQSVAFWCNPISGHATLYWYQQILGQGPKLLIQFQNNGVVDDSQLPKDRFSAERLKGVDSTLKIQPAKLEDSAVYLCASSLARPSSYNEQFFGPGTRLTVL.

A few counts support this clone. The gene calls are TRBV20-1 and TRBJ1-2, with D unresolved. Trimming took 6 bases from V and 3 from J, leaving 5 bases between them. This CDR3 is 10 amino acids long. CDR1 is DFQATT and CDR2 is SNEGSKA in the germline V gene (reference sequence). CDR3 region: CSAPHYGYTF. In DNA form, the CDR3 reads TGCAGTGCCCCACACTATGGCTACACCTTC.